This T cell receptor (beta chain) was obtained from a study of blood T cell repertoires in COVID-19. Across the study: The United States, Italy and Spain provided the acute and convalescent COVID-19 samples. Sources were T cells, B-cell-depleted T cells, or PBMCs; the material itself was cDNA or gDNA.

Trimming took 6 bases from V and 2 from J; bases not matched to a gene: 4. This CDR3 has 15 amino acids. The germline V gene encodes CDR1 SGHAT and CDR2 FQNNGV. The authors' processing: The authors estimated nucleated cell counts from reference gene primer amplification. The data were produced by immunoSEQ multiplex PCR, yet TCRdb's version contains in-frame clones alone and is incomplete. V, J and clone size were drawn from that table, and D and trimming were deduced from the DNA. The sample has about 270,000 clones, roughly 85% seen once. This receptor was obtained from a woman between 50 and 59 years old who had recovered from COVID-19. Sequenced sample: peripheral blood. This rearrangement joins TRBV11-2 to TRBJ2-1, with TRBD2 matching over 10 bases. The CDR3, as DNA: TGTGCCAGCAGGCCCCTAGCGGGGGCCTACAATGAGCAGTTCTTC. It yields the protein CASRPLAGAYNEQFF. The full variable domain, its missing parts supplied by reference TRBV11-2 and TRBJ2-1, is EAGVAQSPRYKIIEKRQSVAFWCNPISGHATLYWYQQILGQGPKLLIQFQNNGVVDDSQLPKDRFSAERLKGVDSTLKIQPAKLEDSAVYLCASRPLAGAYNEQFFGPGTRLTVL.